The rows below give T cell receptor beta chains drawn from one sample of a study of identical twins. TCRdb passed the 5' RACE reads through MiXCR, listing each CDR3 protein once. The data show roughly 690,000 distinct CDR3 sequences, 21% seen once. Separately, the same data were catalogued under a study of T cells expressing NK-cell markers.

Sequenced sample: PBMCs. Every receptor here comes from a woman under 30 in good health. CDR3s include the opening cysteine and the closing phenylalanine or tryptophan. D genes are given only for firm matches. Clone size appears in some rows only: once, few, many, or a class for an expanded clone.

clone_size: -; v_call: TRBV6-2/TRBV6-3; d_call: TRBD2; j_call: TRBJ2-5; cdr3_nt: TGTGCCAGCAGTTACGGGGCGGGAGCTTCGTACAGGCAGACCCAGTACTTC; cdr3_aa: CASSYGAGASYRQTQYF
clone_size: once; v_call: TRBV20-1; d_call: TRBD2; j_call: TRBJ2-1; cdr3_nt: TGCAGTGCTAATCGGGCTAGCGGCTACAATGAGCAGTTCTTC; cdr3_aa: CSANRASGYNEQFF
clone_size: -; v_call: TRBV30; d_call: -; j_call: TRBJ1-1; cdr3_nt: TGTGCCTGGAGGGCCCGGCGGGGAGAGCCGACCACTGAAGCTTTCTTT; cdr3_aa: CAWRARRGEPTTEAFF
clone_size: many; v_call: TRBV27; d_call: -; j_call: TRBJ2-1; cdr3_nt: TGTGCCAGCAGCCTTAGCGGCAGTACCTACAATGAGCAGTTCTTC; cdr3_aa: CASSLSGSTYNEQFF
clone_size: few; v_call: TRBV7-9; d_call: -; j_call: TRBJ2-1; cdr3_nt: TGTGCCAGCAGCTTACAGGGAGTTTTGTTCAATGAGCAGTTCTTC; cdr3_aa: CASSLQGVLFNEQFF
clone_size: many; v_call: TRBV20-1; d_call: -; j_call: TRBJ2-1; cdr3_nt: TGCAGTGCTAGCCTCCCTAGCGTGGCTGAGCAGTTCTTC; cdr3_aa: CSASLPSVAEQFF
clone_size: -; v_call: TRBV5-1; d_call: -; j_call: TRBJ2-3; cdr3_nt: TGCGCCAGCAGCTTCACGCCCGGATCCACAGATACGCAGTATTTT; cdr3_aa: CASSFTPGSTDTQYF
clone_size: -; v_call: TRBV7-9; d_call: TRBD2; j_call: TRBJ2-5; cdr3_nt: TGTGCCAGCAGCTTATGGGGGGGTCAGACTATCCGAGAGACCCAGTACTTC; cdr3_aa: CASSLWGGQTIRETQYF
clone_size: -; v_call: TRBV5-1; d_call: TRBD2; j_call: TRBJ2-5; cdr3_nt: TGCGCCAGCAGCTTGGCTAGCGGGGAGGAGACCCAGTACTTC; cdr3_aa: CASSLASGEETQYF
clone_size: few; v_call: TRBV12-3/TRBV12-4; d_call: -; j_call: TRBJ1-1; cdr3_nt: TGTGCCAGCAGTTTCGGGGGGAGGGGGTACACTGAAGCTTTCTTT; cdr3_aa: CASSFGGRGYTEAFF
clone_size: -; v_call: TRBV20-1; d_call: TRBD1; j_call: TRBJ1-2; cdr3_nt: TGCAGTGCTAGAGTCGGGACAGGGTTCGGAGGCTACACCTTC; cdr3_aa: CSARVGTGFGGYTF
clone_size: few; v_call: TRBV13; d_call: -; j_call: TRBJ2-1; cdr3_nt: TGTGCCAGCAGCTTACAGCAGGAGCAGTTCTTC; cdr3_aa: CASSLQQEQFF
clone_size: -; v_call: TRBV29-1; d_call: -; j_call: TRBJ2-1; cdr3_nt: TGCAGCGTTGAAGGCGTTGGTAACTCCTACAATGAGCAGTTCTTC; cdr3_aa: CSVEGVGNSYNEQFF
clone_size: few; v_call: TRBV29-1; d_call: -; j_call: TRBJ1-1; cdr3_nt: TGCACCGACTCGGACGGGGAGAAAGCTTTCTTT; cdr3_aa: CTDSDGEKAFF
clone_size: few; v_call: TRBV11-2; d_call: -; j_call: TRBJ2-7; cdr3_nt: TGTGCCAGCGGCCCAACAGTTCCCTACGAGCAGTACTTC; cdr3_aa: CASGPTVPYEQYF
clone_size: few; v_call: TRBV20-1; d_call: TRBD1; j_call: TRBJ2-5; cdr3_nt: TGCAGTGCTAGACCTAAGACAGGGTTCCAAGAGACCCAGTACTTC; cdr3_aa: CSARPKTGFQETQYF
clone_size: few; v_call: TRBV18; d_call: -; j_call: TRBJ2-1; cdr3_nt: TGTGCCAGCTCACCCCGGACGGTGTATGAGCAGTTCTTC; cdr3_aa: CASSPRTVYEQFF
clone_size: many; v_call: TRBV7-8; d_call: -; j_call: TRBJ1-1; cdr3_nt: TGTGCCAGCAGCTTAGAACAGAACACTGAAGCTTTCTTT; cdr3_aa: CASSLEQNTEAFF
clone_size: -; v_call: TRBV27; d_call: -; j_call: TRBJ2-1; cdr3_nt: TGTGCCAGCAGTTTATCTACAGTCTACAATGAGCAGTTCTTC; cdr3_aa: CASSLSTVYNEQFF
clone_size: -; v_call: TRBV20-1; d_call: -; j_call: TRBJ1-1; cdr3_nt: TGCAGTGCTAGAGTGGCAGGATTGAACACTGAAGCTTTCTTT; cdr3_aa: CSARVAGLNTEAFF
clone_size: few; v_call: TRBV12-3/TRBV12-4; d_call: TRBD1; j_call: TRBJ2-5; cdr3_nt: TGTGCCAGTACGACAGGGGGCGGCTTGGAGACCCAGTACTTC; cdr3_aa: CASTTGGGLETQYF
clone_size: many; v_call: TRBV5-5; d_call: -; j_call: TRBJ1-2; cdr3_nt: TGTGCCAGCAGTCGGGACACCGTCGTGGGCGGCTACACCTTC; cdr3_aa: CASSRDTVVGGYTF
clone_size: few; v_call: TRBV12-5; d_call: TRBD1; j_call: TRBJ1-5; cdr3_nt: TGTGCTAGTGGTTTTCGCAACTCCGGGACAGAGCCCCAGCATTTT; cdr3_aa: CASGFRNSGTEPQHF
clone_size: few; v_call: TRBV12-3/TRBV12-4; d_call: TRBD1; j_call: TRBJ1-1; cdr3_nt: TGTGCCAGCAGTCCCGACAGGGGAAGGACTGAAGCTTTCTTT; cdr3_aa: CASSPDRGRTEAFF
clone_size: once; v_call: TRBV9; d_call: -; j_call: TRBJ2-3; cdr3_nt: TGTGCCAGCAGCGCAAGTGTGGGAACAGATACGCAGTATTTT; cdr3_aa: CASSASVGTDTQYF
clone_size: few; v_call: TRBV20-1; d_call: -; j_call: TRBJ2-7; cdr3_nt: TGCAGTGCAGGACAAGGGGGGTACGAGCAGTACTTC; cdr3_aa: CSAGQGGYEQYF
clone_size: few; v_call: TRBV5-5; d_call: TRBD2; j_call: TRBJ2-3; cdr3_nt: TGTGCCAGCAGCTCCGGGACTAGCGGGGGAAATACGCAGTATTTT; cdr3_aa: CASSSGTSGGNTQYF
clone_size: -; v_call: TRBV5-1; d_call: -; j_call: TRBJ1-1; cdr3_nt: TGCGCCAGCAGGTCTCAAGGGGAACGGCCCGAAGCTTTCTTT; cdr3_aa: CASRSQGERPEAFF
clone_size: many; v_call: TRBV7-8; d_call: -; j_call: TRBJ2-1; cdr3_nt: TGTGCCAGCAGCGATCTCAGGAGTGAGCAGTTCTTC; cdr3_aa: CASSDLRSEQFF
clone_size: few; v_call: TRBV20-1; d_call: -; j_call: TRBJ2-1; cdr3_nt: TGCAGTGCTATGTTAGGGGGGCATGAGCAGTTCTTC; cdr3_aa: CSAMLGGHEQFF
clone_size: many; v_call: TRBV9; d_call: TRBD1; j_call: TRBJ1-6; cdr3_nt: TGTGCCAGCAGCCCCCGGGGGGACAGAGGCTCACCCCTCCACTTT; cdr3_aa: CASSPRGDRGSPLHF
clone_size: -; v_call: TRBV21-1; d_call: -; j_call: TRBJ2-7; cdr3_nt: TGTGCCAGCAGGAAACCCCGACAGGGTGAAAGGTACGAGCAGTACTTC; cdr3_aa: CASRKPRQGERYEQYF
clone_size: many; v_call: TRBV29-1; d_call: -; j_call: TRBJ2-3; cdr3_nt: TGCAGCGTTGGGGTCGGGCATAGCACAGATACGCAGTATTTT; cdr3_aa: CSVGVGHSTDTQYF
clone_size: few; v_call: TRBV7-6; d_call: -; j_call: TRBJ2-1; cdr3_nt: TGTGCCAGCAGCTTAGACACCGGGGCCAATGAGCAGTTCTTC; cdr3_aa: CASSLDTGANEQFF
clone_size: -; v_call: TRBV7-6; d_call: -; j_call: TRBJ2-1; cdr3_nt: TGTGCCAGCAGCATACGGATGAGCTCCTACAATGAGCAGTTCTTC; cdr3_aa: CASSIRMSSYNEQFF
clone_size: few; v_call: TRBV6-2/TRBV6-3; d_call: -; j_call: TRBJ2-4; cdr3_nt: TGTGCCAGCAGTTGGGAGCAAAACATTCAGTACTTC; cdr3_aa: CASSWEQNIQYF
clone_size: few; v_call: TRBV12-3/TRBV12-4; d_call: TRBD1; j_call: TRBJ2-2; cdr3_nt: TGTGCCAGCAGCCCCGACAGGGGAAAGGCCGGGGAGCTGTTTTTT; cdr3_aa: CASSPDRGKAGELFF
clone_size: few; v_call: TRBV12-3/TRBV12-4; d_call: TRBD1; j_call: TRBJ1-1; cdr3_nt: TGTGCCAGCAGTGACAGGGATGAAGCTTTCTTT; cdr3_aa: CASSDRDEAFF
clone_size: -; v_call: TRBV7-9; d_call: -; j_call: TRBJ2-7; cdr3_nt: TGTGCCAGCAGCCGCGTCACAGGGGGGGGCCCCTACGAGCAGTACTTC; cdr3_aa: CASSRVTGGGPYEQYF
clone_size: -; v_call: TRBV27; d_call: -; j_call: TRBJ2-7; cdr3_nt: TGTGCCAGCATGTCCGCCCTCTCCTACGAGCAGTACTTC; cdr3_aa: CASMSALSYEQYF
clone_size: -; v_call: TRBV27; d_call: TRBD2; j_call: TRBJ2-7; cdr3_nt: TGTGCCAGCAGGTCCGGGACTAAGGCCTACGAGCAGTACTTC; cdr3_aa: CASRSGTKAYEQYF
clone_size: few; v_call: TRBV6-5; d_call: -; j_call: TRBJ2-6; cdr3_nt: TGTGCCAGCAGTTACCGACAGGGAGGGTCAGTTGGGGCCAACGTCCTGACTTTC; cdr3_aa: CASSYRQGGSVGANVLTF
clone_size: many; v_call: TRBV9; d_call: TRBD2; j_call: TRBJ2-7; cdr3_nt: TGTGCCAGCAGCGTAGCCTCTGGGACTAGCTACGAGCAGTACTTC; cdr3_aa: CASSVASGTSYEQYF
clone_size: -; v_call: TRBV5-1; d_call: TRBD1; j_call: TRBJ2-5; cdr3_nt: TGCGCCAGCAGCTTGCTAGGACAGGGACAAGAGACCCAGTACTTC; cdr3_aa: CASSLLGQGQETQYF
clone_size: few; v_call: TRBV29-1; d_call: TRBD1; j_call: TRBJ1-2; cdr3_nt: TGCAGCGCCCTGGGGCAGGGGGCTGGGGGCTACACCTTC; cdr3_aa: CSALGQGAGGYTF
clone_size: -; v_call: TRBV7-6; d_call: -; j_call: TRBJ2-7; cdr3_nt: TGTGCCAGCAGCCTCGGAGGGGATGTCGAGCAGTACTTC; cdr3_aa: CASSLGGDVEQYF
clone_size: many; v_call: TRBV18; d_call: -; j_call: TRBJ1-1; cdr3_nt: TGTGCCAGCTCACCACCGGGGGCCGCCGGGATGAACACTGAAGCTTTCTTT; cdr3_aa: CASSPPGAAGMNTEAFF
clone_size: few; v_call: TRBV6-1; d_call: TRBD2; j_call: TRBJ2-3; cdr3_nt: TGTGCCAGCAGCAAGCGGGGGGGAGCAGATACGCAGTATTTT; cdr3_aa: CASSKRGGADTQYF
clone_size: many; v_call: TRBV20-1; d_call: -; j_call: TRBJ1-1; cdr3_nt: TGCAGTGCTAGTCACCGTCTCACTGAAGCTTTCTTT; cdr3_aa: CSASHRLTEAFF
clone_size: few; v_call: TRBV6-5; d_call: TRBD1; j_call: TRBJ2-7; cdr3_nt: TGTGCCAGCAGTTACACCGGGACAGGGGACGAGCAGTACTTC; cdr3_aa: CASSYTGTGDEQYF
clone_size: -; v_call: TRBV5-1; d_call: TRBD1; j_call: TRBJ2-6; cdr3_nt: TGCGCCAGCAGCTTGCTGGGGACCAACAACAGGGGCGCTGGGGCCAACGTCCTGACTTTC; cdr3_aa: CASSLLGTNNRGAGANVLTF